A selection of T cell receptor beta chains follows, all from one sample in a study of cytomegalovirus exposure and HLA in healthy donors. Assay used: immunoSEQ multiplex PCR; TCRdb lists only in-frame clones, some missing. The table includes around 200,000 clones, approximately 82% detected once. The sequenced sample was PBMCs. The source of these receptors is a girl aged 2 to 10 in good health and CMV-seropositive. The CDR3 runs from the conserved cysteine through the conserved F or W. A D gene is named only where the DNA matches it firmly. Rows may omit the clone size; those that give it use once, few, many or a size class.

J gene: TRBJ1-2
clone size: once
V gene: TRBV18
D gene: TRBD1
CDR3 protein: CASSPSQGGYGYTF
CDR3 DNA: TGTGCCAGCTCACCATCCCAGGGGGGCTATGGCTACACCTTC

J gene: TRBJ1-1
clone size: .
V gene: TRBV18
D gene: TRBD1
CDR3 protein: CASSTGQGGNTEAFF
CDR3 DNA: TGTGCCAGCTCAACCGGACAGGGCGGAAACACTGAAGCTTTCTTT

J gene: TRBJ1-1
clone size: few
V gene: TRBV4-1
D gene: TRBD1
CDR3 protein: CASSLDRGINTEAFF
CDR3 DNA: TGCGCCAGCAGCCTCGACAGGGGCATAAACACTGAAGCTTTCTTT

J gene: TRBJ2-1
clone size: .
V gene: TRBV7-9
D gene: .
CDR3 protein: CASSPPEGQPKYNEQFF
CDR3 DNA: TGTGCCAGCAGCCCCCCGGAAGGACAGCCGAAATACAATGAGCAGTTCTTC

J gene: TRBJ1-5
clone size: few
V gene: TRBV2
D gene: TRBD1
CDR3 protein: CASSSTGVLESNQPQHF
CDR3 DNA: TGTGCCAGCAGTTCGACAGGGGTACTCGAGAGCAATCAGCCCCAGCATTTT

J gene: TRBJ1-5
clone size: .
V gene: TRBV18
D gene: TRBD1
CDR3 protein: CASSLGTGLDQPQHF
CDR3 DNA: TGTGCCAGCTCTCTTGGGACAGGGCTAGATCAGCCCCAGCATTTT

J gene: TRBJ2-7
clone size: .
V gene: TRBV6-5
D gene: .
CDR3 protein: CASSYSRGPEQYF
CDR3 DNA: TGTGCCAGCAGTTACTCGAGAGGGCCCGAGCAGTACTTC

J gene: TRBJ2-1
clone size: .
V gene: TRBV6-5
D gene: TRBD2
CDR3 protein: CASSPSGSSYNEQFF
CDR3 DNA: TGTGCCAGCAGCCCGAGCGGGAGCTCCTACAATGAGCAGTTCTTC

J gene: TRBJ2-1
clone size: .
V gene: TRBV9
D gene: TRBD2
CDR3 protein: CASSVGTSGREFF
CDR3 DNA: TGTGCCAGCAGCGTTGGGACTAGCGGGAGGGAGTTCTTC

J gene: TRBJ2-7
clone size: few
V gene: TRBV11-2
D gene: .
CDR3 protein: CASSLRLFYEQYF
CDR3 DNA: TGTGCCAGCAGCTTACGTCTTTTCTACGAGCAGTACTTC

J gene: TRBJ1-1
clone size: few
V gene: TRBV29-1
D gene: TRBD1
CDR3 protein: CSVSTGGSGTEAFF
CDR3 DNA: TGCAGCGTCTCGACAGGGGGCTCGGGCACTGAAGCTTTCTTT

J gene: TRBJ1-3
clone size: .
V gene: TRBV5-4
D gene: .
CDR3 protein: CASSLEGGYNTIYF
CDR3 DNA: TGTGCCAGCAGCTTGGAGGGGGGGTATAACACCATATATTTT